The 10 T cell receptor beta chains below were found in one sample sequenced in a study of T cells in Graves' hyperthyroidism and ophthalmopathy. Researchers amplified the TCR beta CDR3 regions from RNA transcripts. The HTBI set primed first-round TCR CDR3 RT-PCR. A single record per CDR3 protein comes from TCRdb applying MiXCR to the multiplex PCR reads. The table lists 300,000 to 400,000 distinct CDR3 sequences, roughly 14% of them singletons, with approximately 10% in the top ten. Sample: blood. Source of these receptors: a woman aged 60-75 years with Graves' hyperthyroidism.

This clonotype came up many times. The chain employs TRBV20-1 and TRBJ2-1, with TRBD2 matching over 8 bases. Germline V gives CDR1 DFQATT, CDR2 SNEGSKA (reference sequence). V dropped 5 bases and J dropped 4; count of bases not matched to a gene: 10. CDR3 length: 15 residues. DNA for the CDR3: TGCAGTGCTGCTATAGCGGGAAGTATTTACAATGAGCAGTTCTTC. Protein sequence: CSAAIAGSIYNEQFF.

This clonotype was picked up many times. One junction end does not reproduce the germline sequence, and a read error may be involved. This chain uses TRBV20-1 with TRBJ2-7, with 10 positions matching TRBD1. The CDR3 length is 13 residues. Germline-derived CDR1 and CDR2 are DFQATT and SNEGSKA (reference sequence). The CDR3 here is CSARDRGLGEQYF. As DNA, the CDR3 is TGCAGTGCCAGAGACAGGGGGCTAGGGGAGCAGTACTTC.

This clonotype was counted many times. V is TRBV3-1 and J is TRBJ2-7; 7 bases line up with TRBD2. CDR3 length: 15 residues. After removal of 4 bases from V and 2 bases from J, the junction contained 8 bases not matched to a gene. Germline CDR1 reads LGHDT; CDR2 reads YNNKEL (reference sequence). The CDR3 reads CASSPASGNPYEQYF. CDR3 DNA sequence: TGTGCCAGCAGCCCCGCTAGCGGTAACCCCTACGAGCAGTACTTC.

As concerns this clonotype: One junction end does not reproduce the germline sequence, and a read error may be involved. This sequence joins TRBV12-3 or TRBV12-4 and TRBJ2-1, with TRBD2 identical over 10 bases. The CDR3 covers 15 residues. The DNA of the CDR3 is TGTGCCAGCAGTTTAAGTTTAGCGGGAGGAAATGAGCAGTCCTTC. Its translation is CASSLSLAGGNEQSF.

This clonotype has ten or more counts. The DNA of the CDR3 is TGTGCCAGCTCACTTGGAGGATTGGGGGAGGAAGAGTTCTTC. Residues: CASSLGGLGEEEFF. This sequence joins TRBV18 and TRBJ2-1; weak D call: TRBD2 (6 bases). CDR1 is KGHSH and CDR2 is LQKENI in the germline V gene. V lost 4 bases to trimming and J lost 14 bases, with 21 bases between them. This CDR3 is 14 amino acids long. Looking up the rest from reference TRBV18 and TRBJ2-1 gives the full variable domain: NAGVMQNPRHLVRRRGQEARLRCSPMKGHSHVYWYRQLPEEGLKFMVYLQKENIIDESGMPKERFSAEFPKEGPSILRIQQVVRGDSAAYFCASSLGGLGEEEFFGPGTRLTVL.

This clonotype was picked up a small number of times. The chain is built from TRBV3-1 and TRBJ2-2; TRBD2 matches 7 bases. The germline CDR1 and CDR2 sequences are LGHDT and YNNKEL (reference sequence). The CDR3 loop spans 15 amino acids. V shed 0 bases and J 4 bases; nucleotides not matched to a gene: 2. The CDR3 here is CASSQEWTSTGELFF. For the CDR3, the DNA is TGTGCCAGCAGCCAAGAGTGGACTAGCACCGGGGAGCTGTTTTTT.

Concerning this clonotype: A much larger clone is a single base away; this may be a read error. This chain links TRBV6-5 with TRBJ2-7; D perhaps matches TRBD2 (6 bases). The CDR3 totals 14 residues. Germline V gives CDR1 MNHEY, CDR2 SVGAGI. For the CDR3, the DNA is TGTGCCAGCAGTTTGACTAGTTTGTCCTACGGGCAGTACTTC. It encodes CASSLTSLSYGQYF.

The V and J genes are TRBV18 and TRBJ2-7; 11 bases line up with TRBD2. The CDR3 consists of 14 residues. J lost 5 bases, V lost 2 bases, and 2 bases had no gene match. CDR1 and CDR2 from the germline V gene are KGHSH and LQKENI. The CDR3 sequence: CASSPTSGSHEQYF. The CDR3 DNA reads as TGTGCCAGCTCACCAACTAGCGGGAGCCACGAGCAGTACTTC.

The J gene is TRBJ1-5, the V gene TRBV6-5; perhaps TRBD1 as D (6 bases). Germline V CDR1 and CDR2: MNHEY, SVGAGI. The germline V and J ends were trimmed by 2 bases and 4 bases, with 9 bases remaining between them. CDR3 length: 14 residues. The CDR3 DNA reads TGTGCCAGCAGTTACGCACAGGGTAATCAGCCCCAGCATTTT. Translating gives CASSYAQGNQPQHF.

Ten or more counts support this clonotype. The rearrangement uses TRBV20-1 and TRBJ1-1; 9 bases are a match to TRBD1. The CDR3 covers 16 residues. Germline assignment: CDR1 DFQATT and CDR2 SNEGSKA (reference sequence). V was pared by 3 bases and J by 4 bases, with 12 bases of the junction left unmatched. CDR3 sequence (DNA): TGCAGTGCTAGTCCCACACAGGGGGCTGGGGGCACTGAAGCTTTCTTT. Protein: CSASPTQGAGGTEAFF.